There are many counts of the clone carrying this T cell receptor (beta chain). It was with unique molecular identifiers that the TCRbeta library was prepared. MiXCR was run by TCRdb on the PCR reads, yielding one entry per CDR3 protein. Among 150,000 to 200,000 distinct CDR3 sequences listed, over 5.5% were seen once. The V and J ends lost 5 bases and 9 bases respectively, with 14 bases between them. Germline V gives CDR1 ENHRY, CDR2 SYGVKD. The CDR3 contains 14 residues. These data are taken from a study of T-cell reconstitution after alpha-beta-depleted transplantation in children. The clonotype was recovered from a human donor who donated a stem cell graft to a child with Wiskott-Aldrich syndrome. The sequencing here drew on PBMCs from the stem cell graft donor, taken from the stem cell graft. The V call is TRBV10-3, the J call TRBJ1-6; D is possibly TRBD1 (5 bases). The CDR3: CAISLRDGLSPLHF. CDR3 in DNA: TGTGCCATCAGTCTCCGGGACGGGCTTTCACCCCTCCACTTT.